The clone carrying this T cell receptor (beta chain) was observed once. The data were taken from a study of blood T cell repertoires in COVID-19. About the research overall: Collection of acute and convalescent COVID-19 samples took place in the United States, Italy and Spain. In each case, the material was cDNA or gDNA derived from T cells, B-cell-depleted T cells, or PBMCs.

CDR1 is SGDLS, CDR2 YYNGEE, per germline. Trimming removed 0 bases at V and 5 bases at J, with 8 bases between. The CDR3 totals 14 residues. Study processing details: Scientists estimated how many nucleated cells there were by amplifying reference gene primers. TCRdb keeps only in-frame clones here, not all; method: immunoSEQ multiplex PCR. That table is the source of V, J and clone size, and D and trimming were worked out from the DNA. The sample includes almost 300,000 clones, around nine tenths of them seen just once. Sequences were obtained from peripheral blood. The chain recombines TRBV9 with TRBJ2-2; TRBD2 is a possible D gene (5 bases). The source is a man between 70 and 80 years old with acute or convalescent COVID-19. The CDR3 spells CASSVVPGTGELFF. As DNA, the CDR3 is TGTGCCAGCAGCGTAGTACCGGGGACCGGGGAGCTGTTTTTT. The full variable domain, its missing parts supplied by reference TRBV9 and TRBJ2-2, is DSGVTQTPKHLITATGQRVTLRCSPRSGDLSVYWYQQSLDQGLQFLIQYYNGEERAKGNILERFSAQQFPDLHSELNLSSLELGDSALYFCASSVVPGTGELFFGEGSRLTVL.